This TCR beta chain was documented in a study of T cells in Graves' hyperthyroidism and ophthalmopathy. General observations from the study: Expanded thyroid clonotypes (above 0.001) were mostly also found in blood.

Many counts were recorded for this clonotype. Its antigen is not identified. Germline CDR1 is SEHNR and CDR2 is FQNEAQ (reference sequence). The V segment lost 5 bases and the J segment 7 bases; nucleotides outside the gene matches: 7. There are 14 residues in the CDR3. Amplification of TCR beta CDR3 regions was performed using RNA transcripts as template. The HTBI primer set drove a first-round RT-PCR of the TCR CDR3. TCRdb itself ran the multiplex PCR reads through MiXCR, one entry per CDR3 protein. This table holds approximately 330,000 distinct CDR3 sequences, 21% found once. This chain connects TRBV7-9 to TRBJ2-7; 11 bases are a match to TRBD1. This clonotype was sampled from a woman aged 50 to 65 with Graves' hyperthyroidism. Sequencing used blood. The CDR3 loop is CASSQGTGGGEQYF. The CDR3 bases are TGTGCCAGCAGCCAAGGGACAGGGGGAGGGGAGCAGTACTTC. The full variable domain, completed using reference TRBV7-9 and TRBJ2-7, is DTGVSQNPRHKITKRGQNVTFRCDPISEHNRLYWYRQTLGQGPEFLTYFQNEAQLEKSRLLSDRFSAERPKGSFSTLEIQRTEQGDSAMYLCASSQGTGGGEQYFGPGTRLTVT.